The 20 T cell receptor beta chains below all came from one sample that was sequenced in a study of CDR3 diversity in severe acne. One entry per CDR3 protein, called by TCRdb with MiXCR from the PCR reads. The sample lists fewer than 90,000 distinct CDR3 sequences; around 50% were seen once. Sequencing used blood. These receptors originate from a male donor with severe acne vulgaris.

This clonotype was found many times. The chain links TRBV29-1 to TRBJ2-3; the match to TRBD2 covers 8 bases. This CDR3 spans 16 amino acids. In germline, CDR1 is SQVTM, CDR2 ANQGSEA. The V and J ends lost 4 bases and 0 bases, in that order; junction bases with no gene match: 9. This CDR3 reads CSVASWGGRSTDTQYF. Written as DNA, the CDR3 is TGCAGCGTTGCGTCGTGGGGCGGGAGGAGCACAGATACGCAGTATTTT.

The rearrangement uses TRBV7-2 and TRBJ2-3; 8 bases match TRBD2. The CDR3 covers 15 residues. Looked up from germline, CDR1 is SGHTA and CDR2 is FQGNSA. V shed 5 bases, J shed 0 bases, and the junction held 4 bases outside the gene matches. CDR3 residues: CASSELAVSTDTQYF. The CDR3 DNA sequence: TGTGCCAGCAGCGAACTAGCGGTGAGCACAGATACGCAGTATTTT. Full variable domain (remainder filled in from reference TRBV7-2 and TRBJ2-3): GAGVSQSPSNKVTEKGKDVELRCDPISGHTALYWYRQSLGQGLEFLIYFQGNSAPDKSGLPSDRFSAERTGGSVSTLTIQRTQQEDSAVYLCASSELAVSTDTQYFGPGTRLTVL.

V and J are TRBV29-1 and TRBJ2-6, with D hard to call. The CDR3 contains 11 residues. CDR1 is SQVTM and CDR2 is ANQGSEA in the germline V gene. V was trimmed by 7 bases and J by 4 bases, leaving 5 bases between them. The CDR3 reads CSGPGANVLTF. The CDR3 nucleotides read TGCAGCGGACCAGGGGCCAACGTCCTGACTTTC.

This clonotype was recorded once. A much larger clone sits a single nucleotide away, making a read error possible. The J gene is TRBJ2-1, the V gene TRBV29-1, with 8 bases identical to TRBD1. This CDR3 is 12 amino acids long. Germline V CDR1 and CDR2: SQVTM, ANQGSEA. The chain's CDR3 is CSGDRGYNERFF. In DNA form, the CDR3 reads TGCAGCGGTGACAGGGGTTACAATGAGCGGTTCTTC.

The chain carries TRBV10-3 and TRBJ1-5; the D gene is possibly TRBD1 (6 bases). CDR3 length equals 15 residues. V lost 2 bases and J lost 3, with 11 bases in between. Germline V gives CDR1 ENHRY, CDR2 SYGVKD. CDR3 residues: CAISEGSGANQPQHF. DNA of the CDR3: TGTGCCATCAGTGAGGGTTCAGGGGCCAATCAGCCCCAGCATTTT.

At least ten counts were recorded for this clonotype. This rearrangement joins TRBV28 to TRBJ2-1, with 8 bases fitting TRBD2. CDR1 is MDHEN, CDR2 SYDVKM, per germline. The junction had 6 bases not matched to a gene; V was cut back by 6 bases and J by 2 bases. The CDR3 covers 15 residues. The chain's CDR3 is CASSLDGGAYNEQFF. The CDR3 DNA reads TGTGCCAGCAGCCTCGACGGGGGGGCCTACAATGAGCAGTTCTTC. The whole variable domain, remainder taken from reference TRBV28 and TRBJ2-1, is DVKVTQSSRYLVKRTGEKVFLECVQDMDHENMFWYRQDPGLGLRLIYFSYDVKMKEKGDIPEGYSVSREKKERFSLILESASTNQTSMYLCASSLDGGAYNEQFFGPGTRLTVL.

The chain joins TRBV2 to TRBJ2-5; D tentatively reads TRBD1 or TRBD2 (5 bases each). This CDR3 contains 16 residues. V was shortened by 6 bases and J by 2 bases, with 19 bases between the two germline ends. Germline V gene data show CDR1 as SNHLY and CDR2 as FYNNEI. This CDR3 reads CASREGRRSTQETQYF. CDR3 in DNA: TGTGCCAGCAGAGAGGGGCGGAGGAGTACTCAAGAGACCCAGTACTTC.

This clonotype was counted at least ten times. The J gene is TRBJ2-1, the V gene TRBV24-1; no firm D call. This CDR3 is built from 12 residues. Germline V lookup: CDR1 KGHDR, CDR2 SFDVKD. V lost 9 bases and J lost 4, with 9 bases in between. In DNA form, the CDR3 reads TGTGCCACCTCGGCTGGGTACAATGAGCAGTTCTTC. It specifies CATSAGYNEQFF.

The gene calls are TRBV7-9 and TRBJ2-5; 11 bases match TRBD2. V trimming: 1 base; J trimming: 5 bases; junction bases outside the gene matches: 9. The length of the CDR3 is 17 residues. The germline V gene encodes CDR1 SEHNR and CDR2 FQNEAQ (reference sequence). The CDR3 DNA sequence: TGTGCCAGCAGCTTAGAAGTAGCGGGAGGGGCGGGGGAGACCCAGTACTTC. Translating it yields CASSLEVAGGAGETQYF.

This clonotype appeared a few times. The J gene is TRBJ1-5, the V gene TRBV19; D ambiguous. This CDR3 region has 17 residues. Germline CDR1 reads LNHDA; CDR2 reads SQIVND (reference sequence). V lost 0 bases to trimming and J lost 1 base, with 13 bases between them. CDR3 sequence: CASSIDLGGLSNQPQHF. CDR3 bases: TGTGCCAGTAGTATAGATCTAGGAGGGTTGAGCAATCAGCCCCAGCATTTT.

The chain recombines TRBV25-1 with TRBJ1-1; 7 bases align to TRBD1. The V gene's germline CDR1 is MGHDK and CDR2 SYGVNS. The CDR3 loop spans 15 amino acids. The junction had 14 bases not matched to a gene; V was cut back by 5 bases and J by 8 bases. The CDR3 region has the DNA TGTGCCAGCAGTTTATTAGGGACAGCCTACCAGGAAGCTTTCTTT. This codes for CASSLLGTAYQEAFF.

This clonotype appeared many times. The chain recombines TRBV7-9 with TRBJ2-7; D possibly matches TRBD1 or TRBD2 (7 bases each). Germline V gene sequence: CDR1 SEHNR, CDR2 FQNEAQ (reference sequence). CDR3 length: 15 amino acids. Trimming took 3 bases from V and 3 from J, leaving 15 bases between them. The CDR3 DNA reads as TGTGCCAGCAGCTTGGGAGGGACAGAGAACTACGAGCAGTACGTC. Protein: CASSLGGTENYEQYV.

This clonotype occurred many times. A much larger clone lies one base from this, so it may be a read error. The CDR3 nucleotides are TGTGCCAGCAGTTTAGCCACACTGTCCTACGAGCAGTACTTC. Residues: CASSLATLSYEQYF. The V and J genes are TRBV12-3 or TRBV12-4 and TRBJ2-7, with D unresolved. The ends were cut back, 0 bases at V and 1 base at J, with 7 bases in the middle. This CDR3 region has 14 residues.

As concerns this clonotype: A junction boundary mismatches the germline segment, possibly from a read error. The chain couples TRBV28 to TRBJ1-1; no firm D call. The CDR3 covers 14 residues. CDR1 and CDR2 (germline): MDHEN, SYDVKM. CDR3 amino acids: CASSPSLMGTIPHF. DNA for the CDR3: TGTGCCAGCAGCCCTTCCCTTATGGGAACGATCCCACACTTT.

In this sample, this clonotype is medium-sized. The chain couples TRBV29-1 to TRBJ2-5; 7 nucleotides align to TRBD2. This CDR3 is built from 14 residues. CDR1 and CDR2 (germline): SQVTM, ANQGSEA. The trim removed 8 bases at V and 4 bases at J, leaving 13 bases unmatched. The CDR3 DNA reads TGCAGCTTACCAGGGACGGGGGGTTTAGAGACCCAGTACTTC. Its protein is CSLPGTGGLETQYF.

The chain couples TRBV4-3 to TRBJ2-6; D unresolved. This CDR3 spans 15 amino acids. CDR1 and CDR2 from the germline V gene are LGHNA and YSLEER. Trimming removed 1 base from V and 0 bases from J, with 4 bases in between. CDR3 coding DNA: TGCGCCAGCAGCCAAGGAAGCTCTGGGGCCAACGTCCTGACTTTC. Its protein is CASSQGSSGANVLTF.

The V call is TRBV9, the J call TRBJ2-1; D unresolved. Germline CDR1 reads SGDLS; CDR2 reads YYNGEE. CDR3 length equals 13 residues. Trimming took off 6 bases at V and 7 bases at J, with 14 bases between the two ends. The CDR3 loop reads CASNYRARNEQFF. In DNA, the CDR3 is TGTGCCAGCAATTACCGGGCCAGAAATGAGCAGTTCTTC.

The chain recombines TRBV25-1 with TRBJ2-3; 15 bases are shared with TRBD2. There are 17 residues in the CDR3. V gave up 6 bases and J gave up 2 bases; unmatched junction bases: 6. Germline-derived CDR1 and CDR2 are MGHDK and SYGVNS. CDR3 bases: TGTGCCAGCAGCATGGGACTAGCGGGAGGATCCACAGATACGCAGTATTTT. Translated, it gives CASSMGLAGGSTDTQYF.

This clonotype was seen ten or more times. This rearrangement joins TRBV29-1 to TRBJ1-5; weak D call: TRBD1 (5 bases). Germline values: CDR1 SQVTM, CDR2 ANQGSEA. CDR3 size: 13 residues. V was shortened by 6 bases and J by 3 bases, with 12 bases between the two germline ends. The CDR3 loop is CSVVDTYNQPQHF. CDR3 coding DNA: TGCAGCGTCGTGGACACCTACAATCAGCCCCAGCATTTT.

Remarks on this clonotype: This may stem from a read error, because a much larger clone lies one nucleotide away. The gene calls are TRBV13 and TRBJ1-1, with unresolved D. Trimming stripped 0 bases from V and 0 bases from J, with 8 bases between. The CDR3 has 15 residues. The germline CDR1 and CDR2 sequences are PRHDT and FYEKMQ (reference sequence). DNA for the CDR3: TGTGCCAGCAGCTTAGGGACCAACGTGAACACTGAAGCTTTCTTT. The encoded protein is CASSLGTNVNTEAFF.